One and the same sample provided the 17 T cell receptor beta chains below, sequenced in a study of CD8 T cells in ankylosing spondylitis. Overall study findings and caveats: A motif of 7 to 9 highly homologous TCR beta variants was seen as apparently characteristic of ankylosing spondylitis blood.

For these receptors, no antigen is known. MiXCR, run by TCRdb on the 5' RACE reads, gives a single entry per CDR3 protein. Of about 460,000 distinct CDR3 sequences detected, 5.3% appear once; the ten largest clones hold roughly 3.3%. Material: blood, either unsorted or a sorted T cell fraction (not recorded which). These receptors all come from a male donor with ankylosing spondylitis.

This clonotype occurred many times. This chain connects TRBV27 to TRBJ2-7; the match to TRBD2 covers 9 bases. The CDR3 extends over 18 amino acids. J was trimmed by 1 base and V by 3 bases; bases with no gene match: 13. Per the germline V gene, CDR1 is MNHEY and CDR2 is SMNVEV (reference sequence). The CDR3 protein is CASSFSHALAGESYEQYF. The CDR3 bases are TGTGCCAGCAGTTTTTCTCACGCTTTAGCGGGAGAGTCCTACGAGCAGTACTTC.

This clonotype has a count of ten or more. CDR3 coding DNA: TGCGCCAGCAGCGTCACAGGGGGCTTGATTTCTGGGGCCAACGTCCTGACTTTC. Its translation: CASSVTGGLISGANVLTF. This chain uses TRBV4-3 with TRBJ2-6, with TRBD1 matching over 9 bases. The CDR3 spans 18 residues. The V gene end was trimmed by 5 bases and the J gene end by 1 base; junction bases not matched to a gene: 9. Germline values: CDR1 LGHNA, CDR2 YSLEER.

There are many counts of this clonotype. J is TRBJ2-7 and V is TRBV5-1; no firm D call. Germline-derived CDR1 and CDR2 are SGHRS and YFSETQ. This CDR3 comprises 14 residues. The V gene lost 2 bases and the J gene lost 6 bases, with 15 bases spanning the gap. CDR3 amino acids: CASSFFEDPLEQYF. CDR3 bases: TGCGCCAGCAGCTTTTTCGAGGACCCCCTCGAGCAGTACTTC.

The chain recombines TRBV7-6 with TRBJ2-3; D gene uncertain. The ends were cut back, 0 bases at V and 0 bases at J, with 7 bases in the middle. CDR1 is SGHVS and CDR2 is FNYEAQ in the germline V gene. The CDR3 has 15 amino acids. The chain's CDR3 is CASSLAPDSTDTQYF. The CDR3 region has the DNA TGTGCCAGCAGCTTAGCCCCCGATAGCACAGATACGCAGTATTTT.

V and J are TRBV29-1 and TRBJ2-7; 8 nucleotides align to TRBD2. With V trimmed by 4 bases and J by 7 bases, 18 bases remained unmatched. The CDR3 is 16 amino acids. Germline assignment: CDR1 SQVTM and CDR2 ANQGSEA. The CDR3 bases are TGCAGCGTTGGCCCCCTGTCCACAGCGGGAGATGGGGAGCAGTACTTC. Translating it yields CSVGPLSTAGDGEQYF.

This clonotype was detected many times. The chain joins TRBV20-1 to TRBJ2-1; 10 nucleotides line up with TRBD2. This CDR3 region has 15 residues. Germline V CDR1 and CDR2: DFQATT, SNEGSKA (reference sequence). Trimming removed 3 bases from V and 6 bases from J; junction bases left unmatched: 8. The CDR3 loop reads CSASRGTSVSNEQFF. CDR3 DNA sequence: TGCAGTGCTAGTAGGGGGACTAGCGTCTCCAATGAGCAGTTCTTC.

This clonotype was detected ten times or more. This chain connects TRBV5-1 to TRBJ2-2, with 9 bases matching TRBD2. Germline V gene data show CDR1 as SGHRS and CDR2 as YFSETQ. With V trimmed by 2 bases and J by 5 bases, 7 bases remained unmatched. The length of the CDR3 is 16 residues. The CDR3, as DNA: TGCGCCAGCAGCTTAACTGCGGGAGGGCGAACCGGGGAGCTGTTTTTT. This codes for CASSLTAGGRTGELFF.

This clonotype appeared many times. The rearrangement links TRBV20-1 to TRBJ1-5; D unresolved. The CDR3 is 14 amino acids. Germline V gene sequence: CDR1 DFQATT, CDR2 SNEGSKA (reference sequence). V was pared by 0 bases and J by 2 bases, with 8 bases between. The chain's CDR3 is CSARDPRRNQPQHF. In nucleotides, the CDR3 is TGCAGTGCTAGAGATCCAAGGCGCAATCAGCCCCAGCATTTT.

This clonotype was recorded many times. CDR3 nucleotide sequence: TGTGCCAGCAGTTTGGGGACAGTATTCAATGAGCAGTTCTTC. This codes for CASSLGTVFNEQFF. This rearrangement joins TRBV12-3 or TRBV12-4 to TRBJ2-1, with TRBD1 matching 7 bases. This CDR3 contains 14 residues. After removal of 3 bases from V and 6 bases from J, the junction contained 5 bases not matched to a gene.

There are many counts of this clonotype. The chain is built from TRBV7-8 and TRBJ2-3; D is tentatively TRBD1 or TRBD2 (5 bases each). Looked up from germline, CDR1 is SGHVS and CDR2 is FQNEAQ. This CDR3 region has 16 residues. V dropped 0 bases and J dropped 6 bases, with 16 bases sitting between them. In nucleotides, the CDR3 is TGTGCCAGCAGCTTAGCTGTCATTGGGGGTTCCGATACGCAGTATTTT. It yields the protein CASSLAVIGGSDTQYF. Supplemented by reference TRBV7-8 and TRBJ2-3, the full variable domain reads GAGVSQSPRYKVAKRGQDVALRCDPISGHVSLFWYQQALGQGPEFLTYFQNEAQLDKSGLPSDRFFAERPEGSVSTLKIQRTQQEDSAVYLCASSLAVIGGSDTQYFGPGTRLTVL.

This clonotype was picked up many times. The chain recombines TRBV2 with TRBJ2-1; tentative D call: TRBD2 (6 bases). Germline V gives CDR1 SNHLY, CDR2 FYNNEI. V dropped 7 bases and J dropped 3 bases, with 16 bases sitting between them. The CDR3 has 15 residues. The CDR3 sequence: CASTPGGVNYNEQFF. The CDR3 DNA is TGTGCCAGCACCCCCGGAGGGGTAAACTACAATGAGCAGTTCTTC.

The chain carries TRBV7-2 and TRBJ2-4; 10 nucleotides line up with TRBD2. This CDR3 region has 16 residues. Germline V gene lookup returns CDR1 SGHTA and CDR2 FQGNSA. The trim removed 3 bases at V and 10 bases at J, leaving 12 bases unmatched. The CDR3 sequence: CASSLRPGLATGIQYF. As DNA, the CDR3 is TGTGCCAGCAGCTTGCGACCGGGACTAGCGACAGGTATTCAGTACTTC.

This clonotype showed up many times. The gene calls are TRBV12-3 or TRBV12-4 and TRBJ2-5; the D gene is possibly TRBD1 (5 bases). Trimming stripped 2 bases from V and 4 bases from J, with 8 bases between. The CDR3 covers 13 residues. For the CDR3, the DNA is TGTGCCAGCAGTTTATTCAGGGCAGAGACCCAGTACTTC. This codes for CASSLFRAETQYF.

This clonotype was detected many times. V gene TRBV10-3 combines with J gene TRBJ2-2, with D unresolved. Germline V CDR1 and CDR2: ENHRY, SYGVKD. V lost 6 bases, J lost 5 bases, and 4 bases lay in between. The CDR3 runs 11 residues. CDR3: CAIRLTGELFF. CDR3 DNA sequence: TGTGCCATCAGACTAACCGGGGAGCTGTTTTTT.

Ten or more counts support this clonotype. This chain joins TRBV6-5 and TRBJ1-3, with no clear D. The CDR3 spans 12 residues. The V gene's germline CDR1 is MNHEY and CDR2 SVGAGI. Between the trimmed V and J ends, which lost 5 bases and 4 bases, there was a span of 6 bases. The CDR3: CASSRDGNTIYF. CDR3 coding DNA: TGTGCCAGCAGTCGAGACGGAAACACCATATATTTT.

The chain is built from TRBV12-3 or TRBV12-4 and TRBJ2-1; TRBD1 matches at 7 bases. The ends lost 4 bases at V and 5 bases at J; junction bases unmatched: 14. This CDR3 is 17 amino acids long. The CDR3 region has the DNA TGTGCCAGCAGTTCACGTAGGGGGACAGCGCTAGACAATGAGCAGTTCTTC. Translation gives CASSSRRGTALDNEQFF.

This clonotype appeared many times. The rearrangement links TRBV11-2 to TRBJ2-1; 12 bases map to TRBD1. Germline assignment: CDR1 SGHAT and CDR2 FQNNGV. The CDR3 runs to 19 residues. With V trimmed by 0 bases and J by 4 bases, 10 bases remained unmatched. For the CDR3, the DNA is TGTGCCAGCAGCTTAGACCGGGACAGGGGGCAAATTCGGTACAATGAGCAGTTCTTC. This sequence encodes CASSLDRDRGQIRYNEQFF.